This T cell receptor (beta chain) was recorded in a study of identical twins. TCRdb redid the calling of the 5' RACE reads with MiXCR, one entry per CDR3 protein. The sample consists of roughly 700,000 distinct CDR3 sequences, about 9.4% of them appearing once. This clonotype has only a few counts. These same data were also listed under a study on yellow fever vaccine responses in identical twins.

Specimen: PBMCs. The TCR was taken from a woman under 30 in good health.

The CDR3 DNA follows: TGTGCCAGCAGCTTTCTAGCGGGGTTCAATGAGCAGTTCTTC. Protein: CASSFLAGFNEQFF. The rearrangement joins TRBV5-6 to TRBJ2-1, with TRBD2 identical over 9 bases. The CDR3 is 14 amino acids. Trimming cost V 2 bases and J 6 bases; bases outside gene matches: 3. Germline V gene data show CDR1 as SGHDT and CDR2 as YYEEEE.